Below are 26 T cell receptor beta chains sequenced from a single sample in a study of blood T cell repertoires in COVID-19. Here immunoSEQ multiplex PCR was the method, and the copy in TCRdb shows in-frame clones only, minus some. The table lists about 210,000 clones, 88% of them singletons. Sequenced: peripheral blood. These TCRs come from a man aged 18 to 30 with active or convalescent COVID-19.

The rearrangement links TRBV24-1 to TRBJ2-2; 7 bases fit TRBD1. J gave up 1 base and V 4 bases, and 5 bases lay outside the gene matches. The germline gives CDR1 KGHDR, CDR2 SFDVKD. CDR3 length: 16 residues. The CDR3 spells CATSEVQGLNTGELFF. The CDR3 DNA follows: TGTGCCACCAGTGAAGTACAGGGGCTGAACACCGGGGAGCTGTTTTTT.

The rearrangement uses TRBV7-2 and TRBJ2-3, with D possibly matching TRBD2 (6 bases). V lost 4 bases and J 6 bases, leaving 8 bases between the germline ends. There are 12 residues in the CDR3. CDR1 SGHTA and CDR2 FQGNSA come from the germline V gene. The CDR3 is CASSSLADTQYF. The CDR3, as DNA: TGTGCCAGCAGCTCCCTAGCGGATACGCAGTATTTT.

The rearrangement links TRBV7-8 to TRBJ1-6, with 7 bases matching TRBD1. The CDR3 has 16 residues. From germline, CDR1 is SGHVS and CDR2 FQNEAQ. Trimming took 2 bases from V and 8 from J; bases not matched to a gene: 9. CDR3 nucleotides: TGTGCCAGCAGCTTACAAGGAGGGGGCATGTATTCACCCCTCCACTTT. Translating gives CASSLQGGGMYSPLHF.

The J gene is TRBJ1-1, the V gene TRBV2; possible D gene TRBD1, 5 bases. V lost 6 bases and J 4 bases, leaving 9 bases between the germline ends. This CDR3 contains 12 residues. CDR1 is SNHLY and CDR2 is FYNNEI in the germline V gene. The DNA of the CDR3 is TGTGCCAGCAGAGGGGCTGGCACTGAAGCTTTCTTT. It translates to CASRGAGTEAFF.

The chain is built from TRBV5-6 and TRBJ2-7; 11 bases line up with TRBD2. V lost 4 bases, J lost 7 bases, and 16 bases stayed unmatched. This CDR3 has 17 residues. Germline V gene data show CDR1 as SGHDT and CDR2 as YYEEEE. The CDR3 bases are TGTGCCAGCAGCCCCACGCCGACTAGCGGGGTGGGATCAGAGCAGTACTTC. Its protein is CASSPTPTSGVGSEQYF.

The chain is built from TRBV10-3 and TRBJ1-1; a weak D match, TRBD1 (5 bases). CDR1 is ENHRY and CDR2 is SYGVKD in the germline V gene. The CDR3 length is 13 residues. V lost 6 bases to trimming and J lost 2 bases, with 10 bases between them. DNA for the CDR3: TGTGCCATCAGACCGACAGATAACACTGAAGCTTTCTTT. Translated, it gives CAIRPTDNTEAFF.

CDR3 nucleotide sequence: TGTGCCAGCAACGACAGGGGGCCAGGTGAGCAGTTCTTC. Encoded protein: CASNDRGPGEQFF. The chain links TRBV6-6 to TRBJ2-1; 10 bases agree with TRBD1. V was pared by 7 bases and J by 9 bases, with 6 bases of the junction left unmatched. CDR1 and CDR2 from the germline V gene are MNHNY and SVGAGI (reference sequence). The CDR3 has 13 residues.

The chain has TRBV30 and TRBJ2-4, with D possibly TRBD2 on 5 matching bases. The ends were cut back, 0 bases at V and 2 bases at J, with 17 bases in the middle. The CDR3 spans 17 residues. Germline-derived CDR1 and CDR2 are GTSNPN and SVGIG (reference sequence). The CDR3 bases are TGTGCCTGGAGTGTATATGAGAGGGTTCTAACCAAAAACATTCAGTACTTC. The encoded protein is CAWSVYERVLTKNIQYF.

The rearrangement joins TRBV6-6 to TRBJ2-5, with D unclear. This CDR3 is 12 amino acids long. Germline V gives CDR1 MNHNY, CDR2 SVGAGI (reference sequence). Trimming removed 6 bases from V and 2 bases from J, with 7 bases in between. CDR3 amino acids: CASSGQQETQYF. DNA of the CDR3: TGTGCCAGCAGCGGTCAACAAGAGACCCAGTACTTC.

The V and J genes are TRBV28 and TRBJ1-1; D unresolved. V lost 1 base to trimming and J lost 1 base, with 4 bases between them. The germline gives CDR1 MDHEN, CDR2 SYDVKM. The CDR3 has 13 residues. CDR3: CASSLLENTEAFF. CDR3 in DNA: TGTGCCAGCAGTTTATTAGAGAACACTGAAGCTTTCTTT. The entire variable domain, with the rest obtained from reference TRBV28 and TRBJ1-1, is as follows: DVKVTQSSRYLVKRTGEKVFLECVQDMDHENMFWYRQDPGLGLRLIYFSYDVKMKEKGDIPEGYSVSREKKERFSLILESASTNQTSMYLCASSLLENTEAFFGQGTRLTVV.

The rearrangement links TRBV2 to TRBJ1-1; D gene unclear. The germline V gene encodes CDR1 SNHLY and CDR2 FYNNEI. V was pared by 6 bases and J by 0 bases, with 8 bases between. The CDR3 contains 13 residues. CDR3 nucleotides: TGTGCCAGCAGGGCGGAAATGAACACTGAAGCTTTCTTT. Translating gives CASRAEMNTEAFF.

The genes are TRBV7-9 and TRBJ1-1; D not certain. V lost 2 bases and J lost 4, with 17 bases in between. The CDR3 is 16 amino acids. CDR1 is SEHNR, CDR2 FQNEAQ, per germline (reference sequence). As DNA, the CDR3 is TGTGCCAGCAGCTTACTTGCGAGCGATGAAGGCACTGAAGCTTTCTTT. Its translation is CASSLLASDEGTEAFF.

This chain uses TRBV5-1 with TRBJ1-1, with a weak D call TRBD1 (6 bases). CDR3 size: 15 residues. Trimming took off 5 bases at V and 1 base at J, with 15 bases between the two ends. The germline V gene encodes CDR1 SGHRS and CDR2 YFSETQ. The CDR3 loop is CASRATGTKNTEAFF. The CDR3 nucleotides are TGCGCCAGCAGAGCAACCGGGACAAAGAACACTGAAGCTTTCTTT.

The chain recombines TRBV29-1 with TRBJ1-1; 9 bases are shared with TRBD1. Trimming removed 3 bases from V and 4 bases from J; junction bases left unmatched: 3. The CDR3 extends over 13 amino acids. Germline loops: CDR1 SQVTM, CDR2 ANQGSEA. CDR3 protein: CSVETGGSTEAFF. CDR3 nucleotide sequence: TGCAGCGTTGAGACAGGGGGGAGCACTGAAGCTTTCTTT.

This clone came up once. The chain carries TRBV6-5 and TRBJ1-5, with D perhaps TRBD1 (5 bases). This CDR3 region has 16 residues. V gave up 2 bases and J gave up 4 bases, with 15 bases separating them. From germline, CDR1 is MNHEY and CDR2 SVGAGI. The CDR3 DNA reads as TGTGCCAGCAGTTACGAGGCAGGGCAAGGGAATCAGCCCCAGCATTTT. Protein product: CASSYEAGQGNQPQHF.

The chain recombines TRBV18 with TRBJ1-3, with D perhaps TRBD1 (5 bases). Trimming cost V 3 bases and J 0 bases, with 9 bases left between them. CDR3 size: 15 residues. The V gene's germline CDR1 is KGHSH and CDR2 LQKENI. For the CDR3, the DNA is TGTGCCAGCTCACCGGGGCCGTTCTCTGGAAACACCATATATTTT. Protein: CASSPGPFSGNTIYF.

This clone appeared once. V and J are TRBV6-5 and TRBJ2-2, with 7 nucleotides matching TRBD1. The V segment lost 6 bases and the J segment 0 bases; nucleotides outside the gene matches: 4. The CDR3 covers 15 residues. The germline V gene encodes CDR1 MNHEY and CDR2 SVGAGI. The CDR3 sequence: CASRLGQPNTGELFF. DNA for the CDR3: TGTGCCAGCAGACTGGGACAGCCGAACACCGGGGAGCTGTTTTTT.

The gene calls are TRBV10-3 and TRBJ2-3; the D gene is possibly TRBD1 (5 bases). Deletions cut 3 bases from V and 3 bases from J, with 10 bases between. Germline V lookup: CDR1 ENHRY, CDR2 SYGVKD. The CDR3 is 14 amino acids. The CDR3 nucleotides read TGTGCCATCAGTGAAGGGGAAAGGACAGATACGCAGTATTTT. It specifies CAISEGERTDTQYF.

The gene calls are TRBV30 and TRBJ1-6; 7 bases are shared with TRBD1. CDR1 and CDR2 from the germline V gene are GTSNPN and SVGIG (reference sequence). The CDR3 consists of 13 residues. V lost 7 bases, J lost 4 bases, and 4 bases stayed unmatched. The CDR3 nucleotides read TGTGCCTACCGGGACAGTTATAATTCACCCCTCCACTTT. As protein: CAYRDSYNSPLHF.

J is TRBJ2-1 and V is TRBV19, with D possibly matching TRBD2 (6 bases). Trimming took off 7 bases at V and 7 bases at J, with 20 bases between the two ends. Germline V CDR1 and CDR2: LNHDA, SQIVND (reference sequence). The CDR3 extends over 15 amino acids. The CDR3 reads CASNSLVGEVNEQFF. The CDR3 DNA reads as TGTGCCAGTAACTCACTAGTGGGGGAGGTTAATGAGCAGTTCTTC.

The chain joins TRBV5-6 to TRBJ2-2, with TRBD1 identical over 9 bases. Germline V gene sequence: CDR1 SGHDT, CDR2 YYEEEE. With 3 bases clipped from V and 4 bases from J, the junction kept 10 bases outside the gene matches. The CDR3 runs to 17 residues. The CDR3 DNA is TGTGCCAGCAGCTCCTCCGGGACAGGGAGGGTCACCGGGGAGCTGTTTTTT. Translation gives CASSSSGTGRVTGELFF.

The CDR3 DNA is TGTGCCAGCAGCAGGGGGTCGAACACTGAAGCTTTCTTT. Residues: CASSRGSNTEAFF. V and J are TRBV7-3 and TRBJ1-1; TRBD1 is a possible D gene (6 bases). The CDR3 has 13 amino acids. Per the germline V gene, CDR1 is SGHTA and CDR2 is FQGTGA. V lost 5 bases to trimming and J lost 1 base, with 8 bases between them.

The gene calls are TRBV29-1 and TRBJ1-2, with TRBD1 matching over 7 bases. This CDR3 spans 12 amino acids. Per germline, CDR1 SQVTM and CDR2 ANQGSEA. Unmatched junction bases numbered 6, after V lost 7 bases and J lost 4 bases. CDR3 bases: TGCAGCGCAGGGGACAGCAGCTATGGCTACACCTTC. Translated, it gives CSAGDSSYGYTF.

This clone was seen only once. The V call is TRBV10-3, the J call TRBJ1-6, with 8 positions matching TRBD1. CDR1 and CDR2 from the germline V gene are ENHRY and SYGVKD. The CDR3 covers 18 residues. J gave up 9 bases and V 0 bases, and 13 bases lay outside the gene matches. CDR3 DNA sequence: TGTGCCATCAGTGAGTCGATCCCCGCAGGGGGCTTGAGTTCACCCCTCCACTTT. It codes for CAISESIPAGGLSSPLHF.

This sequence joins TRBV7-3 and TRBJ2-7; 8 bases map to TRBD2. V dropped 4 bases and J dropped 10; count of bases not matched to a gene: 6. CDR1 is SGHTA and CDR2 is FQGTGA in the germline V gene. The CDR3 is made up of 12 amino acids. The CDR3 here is CASSSPGGSQYF. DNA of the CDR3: TGTGCCAGCAGCTCCCCGGGGGGGAGCCAGTACTTC.

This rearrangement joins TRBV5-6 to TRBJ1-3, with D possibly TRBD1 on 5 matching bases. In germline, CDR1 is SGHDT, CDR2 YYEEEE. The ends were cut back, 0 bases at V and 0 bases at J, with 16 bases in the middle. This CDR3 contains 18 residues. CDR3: CASSLGPLDTISGNTIYF. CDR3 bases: TGTGCCAGCAGCTTGGGGCCCCTGGACACGATCTCTGGAAACACCATATATTTT.